These 26 T cell receptor beta chains share one sample of origin, sequenced in a study of Ad26.COV2.S vaccination and SARS-CoV-2 variants. Noted treatment: some 20 received Ad26.COV2.S at low or high dose, single or two shots; several received placebo; per-sample allocation not given. The study sampled participants on day 63 after the first vaccine or placebo injection. Here immunoSEQ multiplex PCR was the method, and the copy in TCRdb shows in-frame clones only, minus some. The sample comprises 380,000 or so clones, about 88% of which are singletons, and about 11% rests with the top ten. The starting material was peripheral blood, obtained in a trial of Ad26.COV2.S vaccine versus placebo. All receptors derive from a person between 18 and 60 years old who received the Ad26.COV2.S COVID-19 vaccine or a placebo.

This clone has a handful of counts. This chain joins TRBV27 and TRBJ1-5, with D uncertain. The CDR3 sequence is 16 residues long. The germline CDR1 and CDR2 sequences are MNHEY and SMNVEV (reference sequence). V lost 5 bases and J lost 0, with 14 bases in between. The CDR3 sequence: CASSPRGRSSNQPQHF. For the CDR3, the DNA is TGTGCCAGCAGTCCCCGAGGACGGAGTAGCAATCAGCCCCAGCATTTT.

The rearrangement uses TRBV6-2 or TRBV6-3 and TRBJ2-7; no reliable D call. The length of the CDR3 is 12 residues. Per germline, CDR1 MNHEY and CDR2 SVGEGT. Trimming shortened V by 5 bases and J by 6 bases, and 11 bases separated the two germline ends. CDR3 nucleotides: TGTGCCAGCAGTCACCAAAGGAGCGAGCAGTACTTC. It encodes CASSHQRSEQYF.

This chain uses TRBV7-2 with TRBJ2-3; D may be TRBD1 (6 bases). This CDR3 is built from 12 residues. Germline values: CDR1 SGHTA, CDR2 FQGNSA. V lost 5 bases to trimming and J lost 6 bases, with 9 bases between them. The CDR3 reads CASSPRGDTQYF. The CDR3 DNA follows: TGTGCCAGCAGCCCGAGGGGGGATACGCAGTATTTT.

The rearrangement uses TRBV28 and TRBJ1-2, with D possibly matching TRBD1 (6 bases). The CDR3 length is 16 residues. CDR1 is MDHEN and CDR2 is SYDVKM in the germline V gene. Between the trimmed V and J ends, which lost 10 bases and 4 bases, there was a span of 25 bases. CDR3 amino acids: CATQGFLRGTFYGYTF. The CDR3 DNA sequence: TGTGCCACTCAGGGGTTTTTGAGGGGGACCTTCTATGGCTACACCTTC.

This chain connects TRBV4-3 to TRBJ1-6; D unclear. This CDR3 region has 17 residues. The germline V gene encodes CDR1 LGHNA and CDR2 YSLEER. The ends were cut back, 2 bases at V and 4 bases at J, with 15 bases in the middle. The CDR3 protein is CASSQRISVGYNSPLHF. The CDR3 nucleotides are TGCGCCAGCAGCCAAAGGATCTCGGTTGGGTATAATTCACCCCTCCACTTT.

The chain uses TRBV6-5 and TRBJ2-7; TRBD1 aligns across 7 bases. The trim removed 2 bases at V and 6 bases at J, leaving 4 bases unmatched. The V gene's germline CDR1 is MNHEY and CDR2 SVGAGI. This CDR3 is 13 amino acids long. CDR3 DNA: TGTGCCAGCAGTTACCGACAGGGCGGCGAGCAGTACTTC. Translating gives CASSYRQGGEQYF.

This clone was found once. CDR3 bases: TGTGCCAGCAGTTACCTCACCGGGACAGCCTACGAGCAGTACTTC. It is translated as CASSYLTGTAYEQYF. This rearrangement joins TRBV6-5 to TRBJ2-7, with 7 bases that match TRBD1. The CDR3 is 15 amino acids. Germline trimming cut 2 bases from V and 2 bases from J; bases unmatched to any gene: 6. Per germline, CDR1 MNHEY and CDR2 SVGAGI.

The chain uses TRBV30 and TRBJ2-1, with TRBD2 matching 8 bases. The CDR3 is 15 residues long. Unmatched junction bases numbered 6, after V lost 0 bases and J lost 5 bases. Germline CDR1 reads GTSNPN; CDR2 reads SVGIG (reference sequence). The CDR3 sequence is CAWSVRGSGNNEQFF. The DNA for the CDR3 is TGTGCCTGGAGTGTCCGGGGTAGCGGGAACAATGAGCAGTTCTTC. Full variable domain (outside the CDR3, taken from reference TRBV30 and TRBJ2-1): SQTIHQWPATLVQPVGSPLSLECTVEGTSNPNLYWYRQAAGRGLQLLFYSVGIGQISSEVPQNLSASRPQDRQFILSSKKLLLSDSGFYLCAWSVRGSGNNEQFFGPGTRLTVL.

This clone was counted a single time. The CDR3 loop is CASRNGQGGTEAFF. In DNA form, the CDR3 reads TGTGCCAGTAGGAATGGACAGGGTGGCACTGAAGCTTTCTTT. The chain has TRBV19 and TRBJ1-1, with 8 bases fitting TRBD1. The germline gives CDR1 LNHDA, CDR2 SQIVND (reference sequence). This CDR3 region has 14 residues. J was trimmed by 4 bases and V by 6 bases; bases with no gene match: 7. Full variable domain (rest looked up from reference TRBV19 and TRBJ1-1): DGGITQSPKYLFRKEGQNVTLSCEQNLNHDAMYWYRQDPGQGLRLIYYSQIVNDFQKGDIAEGYSVSREKKESFPLTVTSAQKNPTAFYLCASRNGQGGTEAFFGQGTRLTVV.

The chain carries TRBV10-3 and TRBJ2-1, with 7 nucleotides matching TRBD2. The CDR3 is 14 residues long. J was trimmed by 8 bases and V by 3 bases; bases with no gene match: 7. Germline V gene lookup returns CDR1 ENHRY and CDR2 SYGVKD. The CDR3 loop is CAISETGTTDEQFF. The CDR3 DNA follows: TGTGCCATCAGTGAAACCGGGACTACGGATGAGCAGTTCTTC.

V and J are TRBV5-1 and TRBJ1-1; the match to TRBD1 covers 9 bases. V lost 4 bases to trimming and J lost 3 bases; unmatched junction nucleotides: 4. This CDR3 region has 14 residues. The germline CDR1 and CDR2 sequences are SGHRS and YFSETQ. CDR3 coding DNA: TGCGCCAGCAGCCTGCGGACAGGGGACACTGAAGCTTTCTTT. Protein: CASSLRTGDTEAFF.

This chain connects TRBV28 to TRBJ2-7; D possibly corresponds to TRBD1 (6 bases). The germline CDR1 and CDR2 sequences are MDHEN and SYDVKM. CDR3 size: 12 residues. Trimming removed 5 bases from V and 4 bases from J, with 9 bases in between. DNA of the CDR3: TGTGCCAGCAGTCAAACAGGGTACGAGCAGTACTTC. Amino acids: CASSQTGYEQYF.

The gene calls are TRBV4-2 and TRBJ1-6, with no clear D. Between the trimmed V and J ends, which lost 3 bases and 9 bases, there was a span of 9 bases. The CDR3 has 13 amino acids. The germline V gene has CDR1 LGHNA and CDR2 YNFKEQ. The CDR3 DNA is TGTGCCAGCAGCCATAATTTGGGTTCACCCCTCCACTTT. Its translation: CASSHNLGSPLHF.

The V and J genes are TRBV7-8 and TRBJ1-2; 8 bases match TRBD1. This CDR3 region has 14 residues. CDR1 and CDR2 (germline): SGHVS, FQNEAQ. Unmatched junction bases numbered 5, after V lost 4 bases and J lost 4 bases. The CDR3 DNA is TGTGCCAGCAGCTCTGGACAGGGTGCCTATGGCTACACCTTC. Its protein product is CASSSGQGAYGYTF.

V is TRBV6-2 or TRBV6-3 and J is TRBJ2-1; D gene ambiguous. The ends were cut back, 4 bases at V and 0 bases at J, with 7 bases in the middle. The CDR3 length is 14 residues. Per germline, CDR1 MNHEY and CDR2 SVGEGT. CDR3 sequence (DNA): TGTGCCAGCAGTTCCACCCCCTCCTACAATGAGCAGTTCTTC. Translated, it gives CASSSTPSYNEQFF.

The chain recombines TRBV4-3 with TRBJ1-2, with a tentative D call TRBD1 (5 bases). The CDR3 is made up of 15 amino acids. Trimming removed 0 bases at V and 4 bases at J, with 12 bases between. Germline CDR1 and CDR2: LGHNA and YSLEER. The CDR3: CASSQDLQDFYGYTF. The DNA for the CDR3 is TGCGCCAGCAGCCAAGATTTACAGGACTTCTATGGCTACACCTTC.

This clone was detected only once. The chain couples TRBV6-1 to TRBJ2-7; D may be TRBD2 (6 bases). The CDR3 covers 15 residues. Germline V gives CDR1 MNHNS, CDR2 SASEGT. V shed 3 bases and J shed 2 bases, with 14 bases lying between them. CDR3 in amino acids: CASSDPGVGPYEQYF. CDR3 nucleotide sequence: TGTGCCAGCAGTGATCCGGGGGTGGGGCCCTACGAGCAGTACTTC.

In its sample, this clone was seen once. The chain has TRBV5-1 and TRBJ2-3; D gene unclear. V was pared by 0 bases and J by 3 bases, with 8 bases between. Per the germline V gene, CDR1 is SGHRS and CDR2 is YFSETQ. CDR3 length: 14 amino acids. In nucleotides, the CDR3 is TGCGCCAGCAGCTTGGTGCAGCGTACAGATACGCAGTATTTT. This gives the protein CASSLVQRTDTQYF.

The J gene is TRBJ1-2, the V gene TRBV7-8; possible D gene TRBD1, 5 bases. V was trimmed by 5 bases and J by 8 bases, leaving 21 bases between them. Germline V gene data show CDR1 as SGHVS and CDR2 as FQNEAQ. The CDR3 loop spans 15 amino acids. The CDR3 here is CASSPRDGGTKGYTF. CDR3 nucleotide sequence: TGTGCCAGCAGCCCCCGGGACGGCGGCACAAAGGGCTACACCTTC.

This chain connects TRBV9 to TRBJ2-1; TRBD1 might be the D (5 bases). Germline V gives CDR1 SGDLS, CDR2 YYNGEE. There are 14 residues in the CDR3. Trimming removed 0 bases at V and 4 bases at J, with 8 bases between. The CDR3 loop is CASSVVAGYNEQFF. CDR3 coding DNA: TGTGCCAGCAGCGTAGTGGCAGGGTACAATGAGCAGTTCTTC.

V gene TRBV6-2 or TRBV6-3 combines with J gene TRBJ1-1; D is unresolved. CDR3 length: 11 amino acids. The ends were cut back, 5 bases at V and 1 base at J, with 2 bases in the middle. The germline V gene encodes CDR1 MNHEY and CDR2 SVGEGT. The CDR3 nucleotides are TGTGCCAGCAGTGAGAACACTGAAGCTTTCTTT. It encodes CASSENTEAFF.

Details on this clone: Other DNA sequences in this sample translate to the same CDR3. The rearrangement joins TRBV5-1 to TRBJ2-2; D not certain. This CDR3 has 14 amino acids. V was pared by 0 bases and J by 1 base, with 4 bases between. Germline CDR1 reads SGHRS; CDR2 reads YFSETQ. CDR3 sequence (DNA): TGCGCCAGCAGCTTGGCCGGGAACACCGGGGAGCTGTTTTTT. Its translation: CASSLAGNTGELFF.

The chain joins TRBV2 to TRBJ1-6, with TRBD1 matching 7 bases. Germline loops: CDR1 SNHLY, CDR2 FYNNEI. Trimming removed 7 bases from V and 4 bases from J; junction bases left unmatched: 1. The CDR3 has 13 residues. CDR3 in amino acids: CASTDRYNSPLHF. CDR3 bases: TGTGCCAGCACGGACAGGTATAATTCACCCCTCCACTTT.

The chain uses TRBV7-5 and TRBJ2-2; the table's D gene call, TRBD2, was not cross checked with the DNA. TRBV7-5 is flagged as a pseudogene. The CDR3 is 15 residues long. The DNA of the CDR3 is TGTGCCAGAACCAAGGTGCGGGGGTGCGGGGGGGAGCTGTTTTTT. It is translated as CARTKVRGCGGELFF.

The table lists this clone with a count of one. The genes are TRBV9 and TRBJ2-3, with D maybe TRBD2 (5 bases). The CDR3 spans 16 residues. V was clipped by 3 bases and J by 3 bases, with 17 bases between them. In germline, CDR1 is SGDLS, CDR2 YYNGEE. The CDR3 sequence is CASSAPSGVGTDTQYF. The CDR3 region has the DNA TGTGCCAGCAGCGCCCCCTCCGGGGTCGGTACAGATACGCAGTATTTT.

The chain has TRBV11-2 and TRBJ1-1; 9 bases fit TRBD1. The CDR3 sequence is 15 residues long. The junction had 9 bases not matched to a gene; V was cut back by 5 bases and J by 5 bases. Germline CDR1 reads SGHAT; CDR2 reads FQNNGV. The CDR3 nucleotides are TGTGCCAGCAGCCCAACAGGGGGCGCAGGGACTGAAGCTTTCTTT. Protein: CASSPTGGAGTEAFF.